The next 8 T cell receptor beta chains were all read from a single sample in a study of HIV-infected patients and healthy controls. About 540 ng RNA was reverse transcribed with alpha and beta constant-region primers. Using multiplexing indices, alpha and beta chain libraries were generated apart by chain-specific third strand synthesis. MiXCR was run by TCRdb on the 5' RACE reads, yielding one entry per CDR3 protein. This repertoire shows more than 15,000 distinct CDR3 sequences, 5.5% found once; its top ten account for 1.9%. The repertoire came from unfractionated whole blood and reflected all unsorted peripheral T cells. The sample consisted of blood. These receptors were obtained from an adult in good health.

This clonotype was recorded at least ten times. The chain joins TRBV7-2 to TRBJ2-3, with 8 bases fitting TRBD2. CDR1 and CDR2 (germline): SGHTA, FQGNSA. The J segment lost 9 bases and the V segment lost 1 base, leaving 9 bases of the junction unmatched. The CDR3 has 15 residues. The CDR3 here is CASSLVVSSGYTQYF. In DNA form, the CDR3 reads TGTGCCAGCAGCTTAGTTGTGTCTAGCGGGTACACGCAGTATTTT.

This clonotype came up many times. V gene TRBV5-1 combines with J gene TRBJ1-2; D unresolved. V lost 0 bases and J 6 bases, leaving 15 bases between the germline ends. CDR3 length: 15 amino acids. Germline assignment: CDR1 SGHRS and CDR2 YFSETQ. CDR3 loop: CASSLDGRLDDGYTF. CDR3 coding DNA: TGCGCCAGCAGCTTGGATGGACGTCTCGATGATGGCTACACCTTC.

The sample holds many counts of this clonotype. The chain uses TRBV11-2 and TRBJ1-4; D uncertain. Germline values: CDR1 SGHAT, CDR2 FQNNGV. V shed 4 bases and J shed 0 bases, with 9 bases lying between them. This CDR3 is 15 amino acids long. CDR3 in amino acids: CASSSPEATNEKLFF. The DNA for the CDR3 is TGTGCCAGCAGCTCCCCCGAGGCAACTAATGAAAAACTGTTTTTT. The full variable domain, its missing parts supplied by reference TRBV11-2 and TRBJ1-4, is EAGVAQSPRYKIIEKRQSVAFWCNPISGHATLYWYQQILGQGPKLLIQFQNNGVVDDSQLPKDRFSAERLKGVDSTLKIQPAKLEDSAVYLCASSSPEATNEKLFFGSGTQLSVL.

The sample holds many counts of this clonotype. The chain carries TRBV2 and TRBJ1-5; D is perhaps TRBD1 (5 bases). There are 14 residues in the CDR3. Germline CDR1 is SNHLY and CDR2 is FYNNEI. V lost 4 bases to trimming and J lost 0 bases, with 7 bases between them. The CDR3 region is CASSVGVSNQPQHF. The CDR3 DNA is TGTGCCAGCAGTGTGGGGGTTAGCAATCAGCCCCAGCATTTT.

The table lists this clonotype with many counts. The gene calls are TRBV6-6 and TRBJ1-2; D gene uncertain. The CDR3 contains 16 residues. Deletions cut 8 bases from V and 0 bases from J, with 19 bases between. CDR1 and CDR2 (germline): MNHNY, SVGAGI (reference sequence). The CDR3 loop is CASGHGREIPNYGYTF. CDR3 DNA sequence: TGTGCCAGCGGTCACGGACGGGAGATTCCTAACTATGGCTACACCTTC.

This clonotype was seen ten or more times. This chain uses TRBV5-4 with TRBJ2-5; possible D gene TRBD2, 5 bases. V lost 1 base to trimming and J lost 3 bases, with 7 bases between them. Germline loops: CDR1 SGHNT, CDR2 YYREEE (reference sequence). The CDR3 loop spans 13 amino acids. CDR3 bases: TGTGCCAGCAGCTTGCGGGGAGAAGAGACCCAGTACTTC. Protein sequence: CASSLRGEETQYF.

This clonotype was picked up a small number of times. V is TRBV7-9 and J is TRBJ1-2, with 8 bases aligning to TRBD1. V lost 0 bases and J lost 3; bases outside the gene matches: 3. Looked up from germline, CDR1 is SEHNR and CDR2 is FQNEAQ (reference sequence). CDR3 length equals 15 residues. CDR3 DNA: TGTGCCAGCAGCTTAGCCCCGACAGGGGACTATGGCTACACCTTC. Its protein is CASSLAPTGDYGYTF.

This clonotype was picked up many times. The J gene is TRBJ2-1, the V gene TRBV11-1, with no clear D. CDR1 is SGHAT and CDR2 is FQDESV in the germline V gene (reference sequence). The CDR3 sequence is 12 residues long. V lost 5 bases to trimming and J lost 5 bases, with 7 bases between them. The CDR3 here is CASSPNNNEQFF. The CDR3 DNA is TGTGCCAGCAGCCCAAATAACAATGAGCAGTTCTTC.